The 10 T cell receptor beta chains given below trace back to one sample, sequenced in a study of blood T cell repertoires in COVID-19. Here immunoSEQ multiplex PCR was the method, and the copy in TCRdb shows in-frame clones only, minus some. The sample has a few hundred thousand clones, about 91% seen once. Sequencing input: peripheral blood. The receptor set was obtained from a woman aged 50 to 60 with COVID-19, enrolled during active disease.

The V call is TRBV12-5, the J call TRBJ1-6; TRBD1 is a possible D gene (6 bases). The CDR3 covers 16 residues. Germline loops: CDR1 LGHNT, CDR2 FRNRAP. Trimming shortened V by 0 bases and J by 10 bases, and 16 bases separated the two germline ends. This CDR3 is CASGLVPTGPRSPLHF. For the CDR3, the DNA is TGTGCTAGTGGTTTGGTCCCGACAGGCCCCAGATCACCCCTCCACTTT.

V usage is TRBV6-5 and J usage is TRBJ1-1, with 8 positions matching TRBD1. The V segment lost 4 bases and the J segment 6 bases; nucleotides outside the gene matches: 4. The CDR3 loop spans 13 amino acids. The V gene's germline CDR1 is MNHEY and CDR2 SVGAGI. The CDR3 region has the DNA TGTGCCAGCAGTTTAGGACAGGGCCCTGAAGCTTTCTTT. Protein sequence: CASSLGQGPEAFF.

The rearrangement links TRBV28 to TRBJ1-2; a weak D match, TRBD1 (6 bases). The V and J ends lost 4 bases and 3 bases respectively, with 18 bases between them. The CDR3 totals 16 residues. The germline gives CDR1 MDHEN, CDR2 SYDVKM. Here the CDR3 reads CASSYRGGQRDYGYTF. Written as DNA, the CDR3 is TGTGCCAGCAGTTATAGGGGTGGACAGAGGGACTATGGCTACACCTTC.

The rearrangement links TRBV5-4 to TRBJ1-2; 9 positions match TRBD1. Losses at the gene ends were 2 bases for V and 13 bases for J; bases not matched to a gene: 6. CDR1 SGHNT and CDR2 YYREEE come from the germline V gene (reference sequence). This CDR3 has 12 residues. DNA for the CDR3: TGTGCCAGCAGCTTTCCCGGACAGGGGAGCACCTTC. It translates to CASSFPGQGSTF.

A single count supports this clone. The chain is built from TRBV25-1 and TRBJ2-1, with TRBD2 matching over 11 bases. V lost 4 bases to trimming and J lost 10 bases; unmatched junction nucleotides: 3. Germline CDR1 and CDR2: MGHDK and SYGVNS. The CDR3 covers 13 residues. Written as DNA, the CDR3 is TGTGCCAGCAGTGTAGTAGCGGGGGGGGAGCAGTTCTTC. Translation gives CASSVVAGGEQFF.

This clone was recorded once. The chain links TRBV21-1 to TRBJ2-4; TRBD2 is taken as the D call from the table, unchecked against the DNA. TRBV21-1 is described as a pseudogene. This CDR3 contains 19 residues. The CDR3 protein is CASSKGDLTSGRPKNIQYF. CDR3 DNA sequence: TGTGCCAGCAGCAAGGGGGACCTGACTAGCGGGCGACCCAAAAACATTCAGTACTTC.

In this sample, this clone turned up once. The rearrangement joins TRBV11-1 to TRBJ1-1; D is ambiguous. Trimming cost V 1 base and J 4 bases, with 10 bases left between them. CDR3 length: 14 amino acids. Germline values: CDR1 SGHAT, CDR2 FQDESV (reference sequence). The CDR3 loop reads CASSLDGGITEAFF. The CDR3 nucleotides read TGTGCCAGCAGCTTAGACGGAGGGATCACTGAAGCTTTCTTT.

This chain joins TRBV5-4 and TRBJ1-6, with 7 bases aligning to TRBD1. V shed 1 base, J shed 10 bases, and the junction held 11 bases outside the gene matches. The germline V gene has CDR1 SGHNT and CDR2 YYREEE (reference sequence). The CDR3 contains 16 residues. The CDR3 bases are TGTGCCAGCAGCTTGACACGGGACAGCGCAGTATCACCCCTCCACTTT. It specifies CASSLTRDSAVSPLHF.

The CDR3 loop is CASSQERNSGGRGTDTQYF. The CDR3 region has the DNA TGCGCCAGCAGCCAAGAGAGAAATAGCGGGGGGAGGGGCACAGATACGCAGTATTTT. The chain has TRBV4-1 and TRBJ2-3; 10 bases align to TRBD2. The J segment lost 1 base and the V segment lost 0 bases, leaving 10 bases of the junction unmatched. CDR3 length: 19 residues. Germline CDR1 is MGHRA and CDR2 is YSYEKL.

The chain links TRBV19 to TRBJ1-1; 10 nucleotides align to TRBD1. The CDR3 totals 15 residues. Germline trimming cut 7 bases from V and 4 bases from J; bases unmatched to any gene: 9. Germline V gene lookup returns CDR1 LNHDA and CDR2 SQIVND (reference sequence). This chain's CDR3 is CASTKTGGFGTEAFF. The CDR3 coding sequence is TGTGCCAGTACAAAGACAGGGGGCTTTGGCACTGAAGCTTTCTTT.